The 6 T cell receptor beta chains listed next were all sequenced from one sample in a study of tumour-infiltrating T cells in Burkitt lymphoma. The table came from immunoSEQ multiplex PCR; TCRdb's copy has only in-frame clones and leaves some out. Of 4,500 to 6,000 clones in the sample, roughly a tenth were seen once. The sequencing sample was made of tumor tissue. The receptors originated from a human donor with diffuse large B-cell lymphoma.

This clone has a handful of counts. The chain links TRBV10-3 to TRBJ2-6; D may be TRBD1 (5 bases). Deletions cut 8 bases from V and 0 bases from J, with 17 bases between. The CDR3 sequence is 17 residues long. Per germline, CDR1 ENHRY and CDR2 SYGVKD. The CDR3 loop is CAIGKNRYSSGANVLTF. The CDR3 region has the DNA TGTGCCATCGGGAAGAACAGGTACAGCTCTGGGGCCAACGTCCTGACTTTC.

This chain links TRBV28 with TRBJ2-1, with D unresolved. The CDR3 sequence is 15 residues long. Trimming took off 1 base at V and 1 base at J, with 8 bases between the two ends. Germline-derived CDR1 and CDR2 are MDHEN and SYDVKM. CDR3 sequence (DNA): TGTGCCAGCAGTTTATTCTTTGGATCCTACAATGAGCAGTTCTTC. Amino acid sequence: CASSLFFGSYNEQFF. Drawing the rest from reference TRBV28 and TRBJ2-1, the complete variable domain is DVKVTQSSRYLVKRTGEKVFLECVQDMDHENMFWYRQDPGLGLRLIYFSYDVKMKEKGDIPEGYSVSREKKERFSLILESASTNQTSMYLCASSLFFGSYNEQFFGPGTRLTVL.

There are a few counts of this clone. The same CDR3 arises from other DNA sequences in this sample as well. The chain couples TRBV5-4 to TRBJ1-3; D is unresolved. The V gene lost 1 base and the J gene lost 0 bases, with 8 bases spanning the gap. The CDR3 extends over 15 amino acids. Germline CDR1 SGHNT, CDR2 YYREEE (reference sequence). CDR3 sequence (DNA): TGTGCCAGCAGCTTGATGGTGAGCTCTGGAAACACCATATATTTT. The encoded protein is CASSLMVSSGNTIYF.

The CDR3 region has the DNA TGCGCCAGCAGCCAGAGGGGACAGGGTGGCTACGAGCAGTACTTC. This sequence encodes CASSQRGQGGYEQYF. This chain connects TRBV4-1 to TRBJ2-7; 9 positions agree with TRBD1. The CDR3 is 15 amino acids. Trimming took 3 bases from V and 3 from J; bases not matched to a gene: 6. The germline V gene has CDR1 MGHRA and CDR2 YSYEKL.

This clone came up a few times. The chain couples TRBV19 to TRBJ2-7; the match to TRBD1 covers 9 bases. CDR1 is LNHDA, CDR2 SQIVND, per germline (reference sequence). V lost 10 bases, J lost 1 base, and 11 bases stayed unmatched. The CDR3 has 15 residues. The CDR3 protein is CATKYLGQGSYEQYF. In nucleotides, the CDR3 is TGTGCCACTAAATACCTCGGACAGGGGTCCTACGAGCAGTACTTC.

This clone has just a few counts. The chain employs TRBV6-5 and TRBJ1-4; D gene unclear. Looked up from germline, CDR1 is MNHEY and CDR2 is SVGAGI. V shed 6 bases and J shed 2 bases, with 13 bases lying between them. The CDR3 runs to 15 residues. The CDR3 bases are TGTGCCAGCAGGGTCCGAAGGTCGACTAATGAAAAACTGTTTTTT. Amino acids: CASRVRRSTNEKLFF.